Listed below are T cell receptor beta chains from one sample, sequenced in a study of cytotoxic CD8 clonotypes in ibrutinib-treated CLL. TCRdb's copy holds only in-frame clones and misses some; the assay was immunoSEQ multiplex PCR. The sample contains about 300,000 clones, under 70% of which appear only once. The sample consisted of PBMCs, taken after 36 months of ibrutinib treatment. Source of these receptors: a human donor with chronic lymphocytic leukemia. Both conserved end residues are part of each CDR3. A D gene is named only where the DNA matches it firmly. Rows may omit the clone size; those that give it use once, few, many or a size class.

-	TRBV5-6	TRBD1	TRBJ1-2	TGTGCCAGCAGCTTGGAAAACAGGGGCTACTATGGCTACACCTTC	CASSLENRGYYGYTF
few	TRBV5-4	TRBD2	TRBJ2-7	TGTGCCAGCAGCGCGCCCCTAGCGGGAGACTACGAGCAGTACTTC	CASSAPLAGDYEQYF
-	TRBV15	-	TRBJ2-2	TGTGCCACCAGCAGAGATCTTCTCCCAGGTTTGGCGGGGGAGCTGTTTTTT	CATSRDLLPGLAGELFF
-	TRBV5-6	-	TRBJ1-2	TGTGCCAGCAGTTCCGGACCGCCCTATGGCTACACCTTC	CASSSGPPYGYTF
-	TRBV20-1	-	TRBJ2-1	TGCAGTGCGACTCCCGGGGTCGTGGGGTTCTTC	CSATPGVVGFF
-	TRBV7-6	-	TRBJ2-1	TGTGCCAGCGCTCGGGCAGGTCGGGAGCAGTTCTTC	CASARAGREQFF
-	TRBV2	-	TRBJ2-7	TGTGCCAGCTGCCTCGCTCCTTCCTACGAGCAGTACTTC	CASCLAPSYEQYF
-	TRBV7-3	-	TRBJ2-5	TGTGCCAGCAGCCCATGGACCGGAGAGACCCAGTACTTC	CASSPWTGETQYF
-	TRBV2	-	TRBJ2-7	TGTGCCAGCACCACCGCCGACAGATTTGGCGAGCAGTACTTC	CASTTADRFGEQYF
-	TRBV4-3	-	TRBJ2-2	TGCGCCAGCACCCCGAATGTGAGAAAGGACACCGGGGAGCTGTTTTTT	CASTPNVRKDTGELFF
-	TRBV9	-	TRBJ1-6	TGTGCCAGCAGCACCCGACAGAATTCACCCCTCCACTTT	CASSTRQNSPLHF
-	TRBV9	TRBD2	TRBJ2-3	TGTGCCAGCAGCGTAGTGCCGGGAGGGGACGCAGATACGCAGTATTTT	CASSVVPGGDADTQYF
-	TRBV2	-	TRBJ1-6	TGTGCCAGCAGCCCAGAATGGCGGAATTCACCCCTCCACTTT	CASSPEWRNSPLHF
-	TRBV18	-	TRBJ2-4	TGTGCCAGCTCACCACCGGACAAGGGAAAAGCCAAAAACATTCAGTACTTC	CASSPPDKGKAKNIQYF
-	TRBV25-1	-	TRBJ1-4	TGTGCCAGCAGTGAAAAAGCGGGGGTAGAAGAAAAACTGTTTTTT	CASSEKAGVEEKLFF
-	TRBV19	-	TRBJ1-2	TGTGCCAGCGCCACTTCAGGGTATGGCTACACCTTC	CASATSGYGYTF
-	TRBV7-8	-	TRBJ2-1	TGTGCCAGCAGCTTATTCGGCTTAGCGGTGGATGAGCAGTTCTTC	CASSLFGLAVDEQFF
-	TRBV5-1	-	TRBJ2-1	TGCGCCAGCAGCTTGGTCGGTGGGAGCTACCATGAGCAGTTCTTC	CASSLVGGSYHEQFF
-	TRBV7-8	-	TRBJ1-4	TGTGCCAGCAGCCCACTGGGAGACTCAAGGCTTGGTGAAAAACTGTTTTTT	CASSPLGDSRLGEKLFF
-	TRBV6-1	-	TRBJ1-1	TGTGCCAGCAGTGCAATGCTCGGGGGGCTTGGCACTGAAGCTTTCTTT	CASSAMLGGLGTEAFF
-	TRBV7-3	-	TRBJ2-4	TGTGCCAGCAGCTTAGAGGGGTGGGACATTCAGTACTTC	CASSLEGWDIQYF
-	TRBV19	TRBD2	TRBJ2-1	TGTGCCAGTAGTATCCAGACTAGCGGGATGGGGAATGAGCAGTTCTTC	CASSIQTSGMGNEQFF
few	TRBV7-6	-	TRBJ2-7	TGTGCCAGCAGCTTACGGGGTGCCGAGCAGTACTTC	CASSLRGAEQYF
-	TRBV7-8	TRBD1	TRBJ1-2	TGTGCCAGCAGCTTAGGAAGGGGGCTAGGCTATGGCTACACCTTC	CASSLGRGLGYGYTF
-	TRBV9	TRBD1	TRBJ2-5	TGTGCCAGCAGCGTAGACCCGGGACAGGATCAAGAGACCCAGTACTTC	CASSVDPGQDQETQYF
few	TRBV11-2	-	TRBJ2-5	TGTGCCAGCAGCTTATCTCTCCAAGAGACCCAGTACTTC	CASSLSLQETQYF
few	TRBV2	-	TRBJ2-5	TGTGCCAGCAACAGGGCAGAGACCCAGTACTTC	CASNRAETQYF
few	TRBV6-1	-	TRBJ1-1	TGTGCCAGCAGTGAATTTGCTGAAGCTTTCTTT	CASSEFAEAFF
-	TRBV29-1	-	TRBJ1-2	TGCAGCGTTGAAACAAGAAACTATGGCTACACCTTC	CSVETRNYGYTF
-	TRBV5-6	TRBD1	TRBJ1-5	TGTGCCAGCAGCTACGGACAGGGCCTTCAGCCCCAGCATTTT	CASSYGQGLQPQHF
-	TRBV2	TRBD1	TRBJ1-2	TGTGCCAGCAGTGGGACAGGGACGTCCTATGGCTACACCTTC	CASSGTGTSYGYTF
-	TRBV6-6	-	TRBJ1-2	TGTGCCAGCAGTTACGGGGATGGTGGCTACACCTTC	CASSYGDGGYTF
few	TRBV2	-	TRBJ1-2	TGTGCCAGCAGCCACTACGGGGGGGACAAGCCTGGCTACACCTTC	CASSHYGGDKPGYTF
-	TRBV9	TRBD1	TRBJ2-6	TGTGCCAGCAGCGTAGAGCCAGGGGGCAACTCTGGGGCCAACGTCCTGACTTTC	CASSVEPGGNSGANVLTF
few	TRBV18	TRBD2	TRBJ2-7	TGTGCCAGCTCCACTAGCGGGACCGGTTACGAGCAGTACTTC	CASSTSGTGYEQYF
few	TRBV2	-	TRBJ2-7	TGTGCCAGCAGTGATATGTCGGGGGCCTACGAGCAGTACTTC	CASSDMSGAYEQYF
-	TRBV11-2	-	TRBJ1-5	TGTGCCAGCAGCCCCACCGGTAGTAGCAATCAGCCCCAGCATTTT	CASSPTGSSNQPQHF
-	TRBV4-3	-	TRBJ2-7	TGCGCCAGCAGCCAATATGCGGTCTCCTACGAGCAGTACTTC	CASSQYAVSYEQYF
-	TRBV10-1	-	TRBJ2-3	TGCGCCAGCAGTGCCGGATGGAGTTCCACAGATACGCAGTATTTT	CASSAGWSSTDTQYF
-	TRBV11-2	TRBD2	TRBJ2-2	TGTGCCAGCAGCTCACTAGCGGGGAACACCGGGGAGCTGTTTTTT	CASSSLAGNTGELFF
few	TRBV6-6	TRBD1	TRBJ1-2	TGTGCCAGCAGTTATAGAACAGGGGGCGGGTATGGCTACACCTTC	CASSYRTGGGYGYTF
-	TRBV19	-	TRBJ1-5	TGTGCCACTACAAGAGGGTTGGATCAGCCCCAGCATTTT	CATTRGLDQPQHF
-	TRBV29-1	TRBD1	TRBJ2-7	TGCAGCGTAGCGGGACAGGGCAGGTCCTACGAGCAGTACTTC	CSVAGQGRSYEQYF
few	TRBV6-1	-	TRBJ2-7	TGTGCCAGCAAGGCGGAGAGGTTCGTCTCCTACGAGCAGTACTTC	CASKAERFVSYEQYF
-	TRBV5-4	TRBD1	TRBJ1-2	TGTGCCAGCAGCCACATTAAACAGGGGAACTATGGCTACACCTTC	CASSHIKQGNYGYTF
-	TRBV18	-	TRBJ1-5	TGTGCCAGCTCCTCGAATCAGCCCCAGCATTTT	CASSSNQPQHF
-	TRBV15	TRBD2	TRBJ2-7	TGTGCCACCAGCGCTGGACTAGCGGGAGTTTACGAGCAGTACTTC	CATSAGLAGVYEQYF
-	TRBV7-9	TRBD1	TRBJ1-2	TGTGCCAGCAGCCAAGCCGCCGGACAGGGGAATTATGGCTACACCTTC	CASSQAAGQGNYGYTF
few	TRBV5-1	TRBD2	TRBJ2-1	TGCGCCAGCAGCGTAGCGGGAGGGCCCAATGAGCAGTTCTTC	CASSVAGGPNEQFF
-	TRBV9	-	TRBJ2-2	TGTGCCAGCAGCGTCAGGGTAGGGAACACCGGGGAGCTGTTTTTT	CASSVRVGNTGELFF
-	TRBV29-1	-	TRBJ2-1	TGCAGCGTTCCCCCTCGGCTGAACAATGAGCAGTTCTTC	CSVPPRLNNEQFF
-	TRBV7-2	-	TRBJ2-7	TGTGCCAGCAGCTTAGTTTCCGAGCGGAGCTACGAGCAGTACTTC	CASSLVSERSYEQYF
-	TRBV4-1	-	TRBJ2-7	TGCGCCAGCAGCCAAGGGGGGATTGCATACGAGCAGTACTTC	CASSQGGIAYEQYF
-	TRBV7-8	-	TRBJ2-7	TGTGCCAGCAGCTTAGGGGGACAAGACGAGCAGTACTTC	CASSLGGQDEQYF
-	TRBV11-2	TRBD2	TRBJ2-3	TGTGCCAGCAGCTTTAGCGGGGGGATCACAGATACGCAGTATTTT	CASSFSGGITDTQYF